These 18 T cell receptor beta chains originate from one sample sequenced in a study of blood T cell repertoires in COVID-19. Sequencing was performed with immunoSEQ multiplex PCR; in TCRdb, only in-frame clones are kept and a portion is missing. This table has tens of thousands of clones, around 80% appearing once. Sequencing was performed on peripheral blood. The receptors here all came from a human donor in a cohort sampled during active COVID-19.

DNA for the CDR3: TGTGCCAGCAGCGTAACAGGGGCCTACGAGCAGTACTTC. Residues: CASSVTGAYEQYF. V is TRBV9 and J is TRBJ2-7, with 7 positions matching TRBD1. Germline CDR1 is SGDLS and CDR2 is YYNGEE. V was clipped by 1 base and J by 2 bases; unmatched bases: 0. This CDR3 region has 13 residues.

The J gene is TRBJ2-1, the V gene TRBV5-1; 9 nucleotides agree with TRBD2. The V segment lost 6 bases and the J segment 7 bases; nucleotides outside the gene matches: 23. Per the germline V gene, CDR1 is SGHRS and CDR2 is YFSETQ. The CDR3 contains 19 residues. Here the CDR3 reads CASTLAAGGPSARFNEQFF. For the CDR3, the DNA is TGCGCCAGCACCCTGGCTGCGGGGGGGCCTTCGGCACGTTTTAATGAGCAGTTCTTC.

CDR3 loop: CASSLGGSEDTQYF. In DNA, the CDR3 is TGCGCCAGCAGCCTAGGGGGTTCAGAAGATACGCAGTATTTT. The chain couples TRBV5-1 to TRBJ2-3; D possibly corresponds to TRBD1 (6 bases). The V end was cut by 4 bases, the J end by 5 bases, with 14 bases between. Germline V gene lookup returns CDR1 SGHRS and CDR2 YFSETQ. There are 14 residues in the CDR3.

This chain joins TRBV2 and TRBJ1-1; TRBD1 agrees at 12 bases. The CDR3 runs 16 residues. The V gene end was trimmed by 3 bases and the J gene end by 6 bases; junction bases not matched to a gene: 8. CDR1 is SNHLY, CDR2 FYNNEI, per germline. The DNA for the CDR3 is TGTGCCAGCAGTGAGGGGGGACAGGGGGCGAGATCTGAAGCTTTCTTT. The encoded protein is CASSEGGQGARSEAFF.

The chain carries TRBV3-1 (or the pseudogene TRBV3-2) and TRBJ2-7; D is unresolved. Trimming removed 2 bases at V and 0 bases at J, with 14 bases between. CDR1 and CDR2 from the germline V gene are LGHDT and YNNKEL (reference sequence). This CDR3 has 16 amino acids. The CDR3 bases are TGTGCCAGCAGCCAAACACCGGGTCCGCTCTCCTACGAGCAGTACTTC. As protein: CASSQTPGPLSYEQYF.

The CDR3 region has the DNA TGTGCCAGCAGCGATGGGGGGACAGGGGGCAATGAGCAGTTCTTC. Translation gives CASSDGGTGGNEQFF. The V call is TRBV9, the J call TRBJ2-1; TRBD1 matches at 11 bases. CDR3 length equals 15 residues. V lost 3 bases, J lost 6 bases, and 5 bases stayed unmatched. In germline, CDR1 is SGDLS, CDR2 YYNGEE.

This chain uses TRBV6-2 or TRBV6-3 with TRBJ1-1; D is undetermined. Germline V gives CDR1 MNHEY, CDR2 SVGEGT. The V end lost 5 bases, the J end lost 2 bases, and 9 bases lay between the germline ends. The CDR3 length is 13 residues. The chain's CDR3 is CASSTRENTEAFF. CDR3 nucleotides: TGTGCCAGCAGTACGCGAGAAAACACTGAAGCTTTCTTT.

A single count supports this clone. The J gene is TRBJ2-5, the V gene TRBV19, with D perhaps matching TRBD1 (5 bases). Germline values: CDR1 LNHDA, CDR2 SQIVND (reference sequence). The CDR3 is 13 residues long. V lost 6 bases, J lost 1 base, and 9 bases lay in between. The CDR3: CASRRTSQETQYF. CDR3 DNA sequence: TGTGCCAGTAGAAGGACAAGCCAAGAGACCCAGTACTTC.

This clone was seen once. This sequence joins TRBV4-3 and TRBJ2-5; possibly TRBD1 for D (6 bases). The CDR3 is made up of 15 amino acids. Germline V gene sequence: CDR1 LGHNA, CDR2 YSLEER. Trimming stripped 1 base from V and 4 bases from J, with 13 bases between. The CDR3 region is CASSQGQVGGETQYF. The CDR3 nucleotides read TGCGCCAGCAGCCAAGGACAGGTGGGCGGAGAGACCCAGTACTTC.

The CDR3 DNA reads as TGTGCTAGTGGCCTGGGGGAGGGGGCCTACAATGAGCAGTTCTTC. Amino acid sequence: CASGLGEGAYNEQFF. V usage is TRBV12-5 and J usage is TRBJ2-1; D might be TRBD2 (7 bases). This CDR3 has 15 amino acids. Trimming removed 6 bases from V and 2 bases from J, with 14 bases in between. CDR1 is LGHNT, CDR2 FRNRAP, per germline.

In this sample, this clone turned up a few times. J is TRBJ2-7 and V is TRBV19, with 9 bases lining up with TRBD1. This CDR3 is built from 15 residues. CDR1 is LNHDA and CDR2 is SQIVND in the germline V gene (reference sequence). Germline trimming cut 5 bases from V and 3 bases from J; bases unmatched to any gene: 8. The CDR3: CASSPQTGGNYEQYF. The DNA for the CDR3 is TGTGCCAGTAGTCCCCAGACAGGGGGTAACTACGAGCAGTACTTC.

Here the CDR3 reads CASSKRQDSYNSPLHF. CDR3 nucleotide sequence: TGTGCCAGTAGTAAACGACAGGATTCCTATAATTCACCCCTCCACTTT. The rearrangement links TRBV19 to TRBJ1-6; TRBD1 is a possible D gene (6 bases). With 4 bases removed from V and 1 base from J, the gap between germline ends came to 11 bases. This CDR3 is built from 16 residues. From germline, CDR1 is LNHDA and CDR2 SQIVND (reference sequence). The variable domain in full, with the rest retrieved from reference TRBV19 and TRBJ1-6, is DGGITQSPKYLFRKEGQNVTLSCEQNLNHDAMYWYRQDPGQGLRLIYYSQIVNDFQKGDIAEGYSVSREKKESFPLTVTSAQKNPTAFYLCASSKRQDSYNSPLHFGNGTRLTVT.

The V call is TRBV6-5, the J call TRBJ1-6, with 8 bases aligning to TRBD1. Trimming cost V 3 bases and J 9 bases; bases outside gene matches: 7. The CDR3 sequence is 15 residues long. Germline V lookup: CDR1 MNHEY, CDR2 SVGAGI. The CDR3 region has the DNA TGTGCCAGCAGTTATAGAGGACAGGGCGGTTCACCCCTCCACTTT. This gives the protein CASSYRGQGGSPLHF.

This clone was recorded a few times. The chain has TRBV11-2 and TRBJ2-7, with D unresolved. The CDR3 is made up of 13 amino acids. Trimming left V 1 base short and J 2 bases short, with 6 bases between. Germline V lookup: CDR1 SGHAT, CDR2 FQNNGV. The chain's CDR3 is CASSLAQTYEQYF. The CDR3 bases are TGTGCCAGCAGCTTAGCACAGACCTACGAGCAGTACTTC.

The chain combines TRBV15 with TRBJ2-7; 7 bases are a match to TRBD1. CDR1 is LNHNV and CDR2 is YYDKDF in the germline V gene (reference sequence). The CDR3 has 15 residues. V was pared by 4 bases and J by 2 bases, with 8 bases of the junction left unmatched. This CDR3 is CATSKLDRPPYEQYF. CDR3 bases: TGTGCCACCAGCAAACTGGACAGGCCACCCTACGAGCAGTACTTC.

The rearrangement joins TRBV15 to TRBJ2-5; 9 bases are shared with TRBD1. The V gene's germline CDR1 is LNHNV and CDR2 YYDKDF (reference sequence). V shed 3 bases and J 4 bases; nucleotides not matched to a gene: 3. This CDR3 comprises 14 residues. The CDR3 is CATSRDRGVETQYF. The CDR3 coding sequence is TGTGCCACCAGCAGGGACAGGGGCGTAGAGACCCAGTACTTC.

This clone has just one count. V gene TRBV29-1 combines with J gene TRBJ2-5; tentatively, D is TRBD2 (6 bases). The CDR3 has 13 residues. V gave up 5 bases and J gave up 2 bases, with 12 bases separating them. Germline CDR1 and CDR2: SQVTM and ANQGSEA. For the CDR3, the DNA is TGCAGCGTTCCCGAGGGAGGACAAGAGACCCAGTACTTC. Translated: CSVPEGGQETQYF.

This chain links TRBV7-9 with TRBJ1-3; weak D call: TRBD1 (5 bases). Trimming cost V 5 bases and J 0 bases, with 8 bases left between them. CDR3 size: 14 residues. The germline V gene has CDR1 SEHNR and CDR2 FQNEAQ (reference sequence). CDR3 bases: TGTGCCAGCAGCCTCACAGGCTCTGGAAACACCATATATTTT. It translates to CASSLTGSGNTIYF.